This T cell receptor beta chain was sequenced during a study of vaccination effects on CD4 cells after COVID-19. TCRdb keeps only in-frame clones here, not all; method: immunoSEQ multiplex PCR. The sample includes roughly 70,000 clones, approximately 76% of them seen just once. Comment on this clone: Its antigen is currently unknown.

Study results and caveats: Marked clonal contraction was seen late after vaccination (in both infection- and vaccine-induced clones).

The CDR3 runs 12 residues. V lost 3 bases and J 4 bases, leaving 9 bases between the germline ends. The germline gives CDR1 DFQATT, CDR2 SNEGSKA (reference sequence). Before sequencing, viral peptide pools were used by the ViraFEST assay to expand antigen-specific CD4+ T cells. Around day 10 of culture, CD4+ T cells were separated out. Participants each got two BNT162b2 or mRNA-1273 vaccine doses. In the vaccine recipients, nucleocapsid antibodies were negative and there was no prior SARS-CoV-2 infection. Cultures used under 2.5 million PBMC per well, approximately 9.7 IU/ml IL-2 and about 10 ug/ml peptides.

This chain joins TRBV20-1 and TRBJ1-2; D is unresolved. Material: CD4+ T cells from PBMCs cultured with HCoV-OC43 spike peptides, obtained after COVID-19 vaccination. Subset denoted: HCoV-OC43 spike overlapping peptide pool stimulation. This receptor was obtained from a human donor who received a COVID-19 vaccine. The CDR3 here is CSASLEAYGYTF. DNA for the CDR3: TGCAGTGCTAGTTTGGAGGCCTATGGCTACACCTTC.